Listed here are 5 T cell receptor beta chains from one sample, sequenced in a study of T cells expressing NK-cell markers (dated by TCRdb to 2018 to 2021). To prepare the library, 5' RACE was applied. Sequencer: Illumina HiSeq 2000. TCRdb reprocessed the reads into one record per CDR3 protein sequence, lacking DNA. The sample table holds 160,000 or so distinct CDR3 sequences. Around 20% of the sample is taken by the ten largest. Sequenced material: blood T cells: a sorted CD56 or NKG2C T cell subset, CD4+ or CD8+ T cells, or bulk PBMC T cells (not recorded which). The receptors were sampled from a woman aged 18-70 years in good health.

V and J are TRBV28 and TRBJ1-5. The CDR3 is 16 amino acids. Per the germline V gene, CDR1 is MDHEN and CDR2 is SYDVKM. CDR3 sequence: CASSFRKRRGNQPQHF.

V usage is TRBV28 and J usage is TRBJ2-7; TCRdb proposes TRBD2, but this gene call is untestable without DNA. The CDR3 has 15 amino acids. From germline, CDR1 is MDHEN and CDR2 SYDVKM. CDR3 sequence reads: CASSTRGARSYEQYF.

This chain connects TRBV27 to TRBJ1-5. CDR3 size: 14 residues. Looked up from germline, CDR1 is MNHEY and CDR2 is SMNVEV (reference sequence). This CDR3 reads CASSSDGNNQPQHF.

The chain has TRBV5-1 and TRBJ2-1; checking the TCRdb D call of TRBD1 is not possible without DNA. CDR3 size: 16 residues. Germline lookup yields CDR1 SGHRS and CDR2 YFSETQ. The CDR3 loop is CASTPVPSPSYNEQFF. The full variable domain, its missing parts supplied by reference TRBV5-1 and TRBJ2-1, is KAGVTQTPRYLIKTRGQQVTLSCSPISGHRSVSWYQQTPGQGLQFLFEYFSETQRNKGNFPGRFSGRQFSNSRSEMNVSTLELGDSALYLCASTPVPSPSYNEQFFGPGTRLTVL.

In terms of frequency, this clonotype is medium-sized. The rearrangement links TRBV5-1 to TRBJ2-1; the D gene TCRdb calls, TRBD2, cannot be checked with no DNA. Germline values: CDR1 SGHRS, CDR2 YFSETQ. This CDR3 is 16 amino acids long. This CDR3 reads CASSLAPSGAIKEQFF.